This T cell receptor beta chain is from a study of cytomegalovirus exposure and HLA in healthy donors. Overall study findings and caveats: In vitro work confirmed that three CMV-associated chains recognize CMV antigens. Researchers counted 164 TCR beta chains as cytomegalovirus-associated. According to a subsequent analysis, TCR clusters identified in the first cohort showed a tendency to co-occur across the 110 or so validation repertoires. Whilst most TCR sequences proved rare, a subset of public TCRs occurred across many donors.

The CDR3 covers 16 residues. V was pared by 1 base and J by 0 bases, with 11 bases between. Germline assignment: CDR1 MGHRA and CDR2 YSYEKL. The method was immunoSEQ multiplex PCR; TCRdb's version includes in-frame clones alone and lacks a portion of them. The repertoire includes over 100,000 clones, about 91% of them detected once, and 1% to 1.5% sits in the top ten. This clone was observed a single time. Its antigen remains unknown. The sample was PBMCs. This chain uses TRBV4-1 with TRBJ2-3; D uncertain. This receptor was taken from a woman under 30 in good health and CMV-seronegative. The DNA for the CDR3 is TGCGCCAGCAGCCAAGGGCCTTACTATAGCACAGATACGCAGTATTTT. Translation: CASSQGPYYSTDTQYF.